The TCR beta chain under discussion was sequenced for a study of T cell changes during pregnancy in multiple sclerosis. The method was immunoSEQ multiplex PCR; TCRdb's version includes in-frame clones alone and lacks a portion of them. Among fewer than 80,000 clones listed, 89% were seen once. Germline V gene data show CDR1 as SGHTA and CDR2 as FQGNSA. The CDR3 has 14 residues. With 1 base removed from V and 8 bases from J, the gap between germline ends came to 14 bases. This TCR derives from a female donor in good health, enrolled as a control in a pregnancy study. The chain employs TRBV7-2 and TRBJ1-2; TRBD1 might be the D (5 bases). The material sequenced was peripheral blood, taken in the first trimester of pregnancy. CDR3 coding DNA: TGTGCCAGCAGCTTAGGGGGACTCTCCCGGGGCTACACCTTC. It codes for CASSLGGLSRGYTF.